A selection of T cell receptor beta chains follows, all from one sample in a study of T cell responses to AZD1222 COVID-19 vaccine. The protocol was immunoSEQ multiplex PCR, while the TCRdb copy is restricted to in-frame clones and leaves out a portion. The sample contains about 110,000 clones, around 90% of which appear only once. The sequencing used peripheral blood, collected 28 days after the second AZD1222 dose. All receptors come from an adult who received the AZD1222 COVID-19 vaccine. CDR3s include the opening cysteine and the closing phenylalanine or tryptophan. D genes are given only for firm matches. Expanded clones are given a class, and other clones once, few, many or no size at all.

j_gene | v_gene | d_gene | abundance | CDR3nt | CDR3aa
TRBJ2-1 | TRBV7-9 | TRBD2 | once | TGTGCCAGCAGCTTAGCGACTGGCGGGGGGAATGAGCAGTTCTTC | CASSLATGGGNEQFF
TRBJ1-3 | TRBV5-1 | NA | NA | TGCGCCAGCAGCTTGGCCGTGGGGTACTCAGCGGGAAACACCATATATTTT | CASSLAVGYSAGNTIYF
TRBJ1-1 | TRBV5-1 | TRBD1 | NA | TGCGCCAGCAGCTTACAGGGGGGGTCGCGCACTGAAGCTTTCTTT | CASSLQGGSRTEAFF
TRBJ2-3 | TRBV2 | TRBD2 | NA | TGTGCCAGCAGTGTGGCGGCCGTCGGACTAGCGGGGGACACAGATACGCAGTATTTT | CASSVAAVGLAGDTDTQYF
TRBJ1-2 | TRBV9 | TRBD1 | NA | TGTGCCAGCAGCGTAGGGACAGGGGGCGGCTATGGCTACACCTTC | CASSVGTGGGYGYTF
TRBJ2-7 | TRBV2 | TRBD2 | NA | TGTGCCAGCAGTGGACTAGCGGGAGTCGCCTACGAGCAGTACTTC | CASSGLAGVAYEQYF
TRBJ1-2 | TRBV7-9 | NA | NA | TGTGCCAGCAGAACCGACAGCCTCTATGGCTACACCTTC | CASRTDSLYGYTF
TRBJ1-2 | TRBV5-6 | TRBD1 | once | TGTGCCAGCAGCTTGGCAGGGACAGGGGCTTTCTATGGCTACACCTTC | CASSLAGTGAFYGYTF
TRBJ1-4 | TRBV18 | NA | few | TGTGCCAGCTCACCTCCGACAGTCGTACGGGAAAAACTGTTTTTT | CASSPPTVVREKLFF
TRBJ1-5 | TRBV6-2/TRBV6-3 | NA | NA | TGTGCCAGCAGTTACAGGGACAATCAGCCCCAGCATTTT | CASSYRDNQPQHF
TRBJ1-2 | TRBV19 | TRBD1 | NA | TGTGCCAGTCGGGACAGAGTCTCTAACTATGGCTACACCTTC | CASRDRVSNYGYTF
TRBJ2-7 | TRBV12-3/TRBV12-4 | NA | NA | TGTGCCAGCAGTATCCGGGCTTCGGACGAGCAGTACTTC | CASSIRASDEQYF
TRBJ2-7 | TRBV7-8 | TRBD1 | NA | TGTGCCAGCAGCTTAGTGACAGGGAACTACGAGCAGTACTTC | CASSLVTGNYEQYF
TRBJ1-5 | TRBV28 | NA | NA | TGTGCCAGCAGTACAGGGTTTCATCAGCCCCAGCATTTT | CASSTGFHQPQHF
TRBJ2-5 | TRBV7-3 | NA | NA | TGTGCCAGCAGCCCAAGCAGGGATGAGACCCAGTACTTC | CASSPSRDETQYF
TRBJ2-6 | TRBV5-4 | NA | few | TGTGCCAGCAGCTTGTCCGGGTTCGGAAGAGCGGCCAACGTCCTGACTTTC | CASSLSGFGRAANVLTF
TRBJ1-1 | TRBV6-5 | TRBD1 | NA | TGTGCCAGCACCGACAGGGGGACTGAAGCTTTCTTT | CASTDRGTEAFF
TRBJ2-6 | TRBV19 | NA | NA | TGTGCCAGTAGTCGTGCAGGGCAGGAGACCCGGGGGGCCAACGTCCTGACTTTC | CASSRAGQETRGANVLTF
TRBJ2-2 | TRBV5-6 | NA | NA | TGTGCCAGCAGCTTTAACGCGGGGAGCGGGGAGCTGTTTTTT | CASSFNAGSGELFF
TRBJ1-2 | TRBV5-6 | TRBD1 | NA | TGTGCCAGCAGGGACAGGCAACTAGGGAATGGCTACACCTTC | CASRDRQLGNGYTF
TRBJ1-1 | TRBV29-1 | NA | NA | TGCAGCGTTGAGGAGGGCAGGGAGGCTGAAGCTTTCTTT | CSVEEGREAEAFF
TRBJ2-3 | TRBV18 | NA | NA | TGTGCCAGCTCCCCAATGGGCACAGATACGCAGTATTTT | CASSPMGTDTQYF
TRBJ2-3 | TRBV5-1 | TRBD1 | NA | TGCGCCAGCAACCCCCAGGGGGCGCGGGCAGATACGCAGTATTTT | CASNPQGARADTQYF
TRBJ1-4 | TRBV29-1 | TRBD1 | NA | TGCAGCGCCTCAGGGGGAATGGGTGAAAAACTGTTTTTT | CSASGGMGEKLFF
TRBJ1-1 | TRBV12-3/TRBV12-4 | NA | NA | TGTGCCAGCAGCCAACCGACGACTGAAGCTTTCTTT | CASSQPTTEAFF
TRBJ2-7 | TRBV5-1 | NA | NA | TGCGCCAGCAGCTTGGATGGGATAGGGACGGGCGAGCAGTACTTC | CASSLDGIGTGEQYF
TRBJ2-7 | TRBV6-1 | TRBD2 | few | TGTGCCAGCAGTGCCGATAAACGCGGGGGGGGACGGGAGCAGTACTTC | CASSADKRGGGREQYF
TRBJ2-7 | TRBV19 | TRBD1 | NA | TGTGCCAGTAGTCCCCCACCGGGACAGGGAATCTACGAGCAGTACTTC | CASSPPPGQGIYEQYF
TRBJ1-5 | TRBV4-1 | NA | NA | TGCGCCAGCAGCCAAGGAGACGGGACTCTTAATCAGCCCCAGCATTTT | CASSQGDGTLNQPQHF
TRBJ1-2 | TRBV19 | NA | NA | TGTGCCAGTAGCCCGAGAGGGACGGGAAGCCTCTATGGCTACACCTTC | CASSPRGTGSLYGYTF
TRBJ1-5 | TRBV7-8 | NA | NA | TGTGCCAGCAGCTTAGGGACAGCCCCCTATAGCAATCAGCCCCAGCATTTT | CASSLGTAPYSNQPQHF
TRBJ1-1 | TRBV11-2 | NA | NA | TGTGCCAGCAGCCCTGGGGGGCTTACTGAAGCTTTCTTT | CASSPGGLTEAFF
TRBJ1-1 | TRBV6-6 | NA | NA | TGTGCCAGCAGTAACTACAGGGTTGACACTGAAGCTTTCTTT | CASSNYRVDTEAFF
TRBJ1-3 | TRBV7-9 | TRBD1 | NA | TGTGCCAGCAGCCAAGGACAGGAGGGGAACACCATATATTTT | CASSQGQEGNTIYF
TRBJ1-1 | TRBV19 | NA | NA | TGTGCCAGTAGTTTCGGGCTCGTGAGAAAAGCTTTCTTT | CASSFGLVRKAFF
TRBJ1-5 | TRBV7-2 | NA | once | TGTGCCAGCAGCTTAGGGGACGTAGGAAGTCAGCCCCAGCATTTT | CASSLGDVGSQPQHF
TRBJ1-1 | TRBV19 | NA | NA | TGTGCCAGTAGTTTCTCGGACACTGAAGCTTTCTTT | CASSFSDTEAFF
TRBJ1-1 | TRBV12-3/TRBV12-4 | NA | NA | TGTGCCAGCAGTCTCATATTAACTGAAGCTTTCTTT | CASSLILTEAFF
TRBJ2-1 | TRBV5-6 | TRBD1 | NA | TGTGCCAGCAGCTTTAGGGGGCTCCACTACAATGAGCAGTTCTTC | CASSFRGLHYNEQFF
TRBJ1-2 | TRBV18 | TRBD1 | NA | TGTGCCAGCTCTACGACAGGGTCTGGCTACACCTTC | CASSTTGSGYTF
TRBJ1-2 | TRBV5-8 | TRBD1 | NA | TGTGCCAGCAGCTACGAAACAGGGGGCGTCTATGGCTACACCTTC | CASSYETGGVYGYTF
TRBJ1-2 | TRBV5-1 | TRBD1 | once | TGCGCCAGCAGGCGAACGGGACAGGGGGCGAAAGGCTACACCTTC | CASRRTGQGAKGYTF
TRBJ2-5 | TRBV5-8 | NA | NA | TGTGCCAGCAGCTTGGGATCGAAGCTACCCCAAGAGACCCAGTACTTC | CASSLGSKLPQETQYF
TRBJ1-2 | TRBV3-1/TRBV3-2 | NA | NA | TGTGCCAGCAGCCTCCTAGGGGTAAACTATGGCTACACCTTC | CASSLLGVNYGYTF
TRBJ1-3 | TRBV25-1 | NA | once | TGTGCCAGCAGTGTACCAGGGGCTCGAAACACCATATATTTT | CASSVPGARNTIYF
TRBJ1-5 | TRBV7-9 | NA | NA | TGTGCCAGCAGCCCAGGGTCGGGCAATCAGCCCCAGCATTTT | CASSPGSGNQPQHF